This T cell receptor (beta chain) is from a study of OX40 agonist ivuxolimab in advanced cancers. Findings of the study overall: Relative to CD4+ cells, CD8+ T cells on average had more expanded clones. Partly responding patients at 0.1-3.0 mg/kg showed some of the smallest clonal expansion. Some nonresponders likewise displayed low normalized T-cell clonal expansion.

Details on this clone: Its target is not known.

Only in-frame clones appear in the TCRdb table, and some are missing; sequencing was by immunoSEQ multiplex PCR. The table records around 62,000 clones, approximately 84% of them present only once. The CDR3 extends over 12 amino acids. After removal of 5 bases from V and 11 bases from J, the junction contained 5 bases not matched to a gene. Germline-derived CDR1 and CDR2 are MNHEY and SVGAGI. The J gene is TRBJ1-1, the V gene TRBV6-5; 10 bases are shared with TRBD1. This sample comprised CD4+ or CD8+ T cells sorted from blood, obtained in a trial of the OX40 agonist ivuxolimab. This TCR derives from an adult with an advanced solid tumor such as melanoma, head and neck, liver or kidney cancer. The CDR3 region has the DNA TGTGCCAGCAGTCGGACAGGGGGGGACGCTTTCTTT. Translation gives CASSRTGGDAFF.